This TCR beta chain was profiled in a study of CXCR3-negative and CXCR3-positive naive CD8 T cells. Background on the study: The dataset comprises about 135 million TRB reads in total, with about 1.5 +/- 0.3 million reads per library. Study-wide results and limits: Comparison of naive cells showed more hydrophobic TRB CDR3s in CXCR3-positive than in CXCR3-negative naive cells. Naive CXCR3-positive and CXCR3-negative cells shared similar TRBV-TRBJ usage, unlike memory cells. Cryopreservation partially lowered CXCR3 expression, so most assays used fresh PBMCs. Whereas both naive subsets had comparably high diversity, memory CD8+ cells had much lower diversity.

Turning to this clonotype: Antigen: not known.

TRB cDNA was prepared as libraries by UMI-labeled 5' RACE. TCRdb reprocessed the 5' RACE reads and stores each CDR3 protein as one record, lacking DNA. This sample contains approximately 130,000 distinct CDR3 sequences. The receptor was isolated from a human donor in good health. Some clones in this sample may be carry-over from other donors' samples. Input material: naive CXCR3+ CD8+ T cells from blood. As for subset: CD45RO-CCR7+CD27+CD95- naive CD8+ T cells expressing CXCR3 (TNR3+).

This CDR3 is CASSHTRLAEYNEQFF. V and J are TRBV4-1 and TRBJ2-1; TCRdb selects TRBD2, and the lack of DNA leaves this call unchecked. The length of the CDR3 is 16 residues. From germline, CDR1 is MGHRA and CDR2 YSYEKL.